This T cell receptor beta chain was documented in a study of T cells after yellow fever vaccination. This clonotype was detected many times. The V end lost 1 base, the J end lost 2 bases, and 10 bases lay between the germline ends. This CDR3 contains 15 residues. Germline assignment: CDR1 SGHAT and CDR2 FQNNGV. A process of 5'RACE template switching, which added a universal primer site and UMIs, was used to make TCR cDNA. MiXCR was run by TCRdb on the 5' RACE reads, yielding one entry per CDR3 protein. Seen here are a few hundred thousand distinct CDR3 sequences, 19% observed once, and the top ten hold roughly an eighth.

V usage is TRBV11-2 and J usage is TRBJ2-3, with D possibly being TRBD2 (6 bases). This clonotype was obtained from a man between 25 and 39 years old who received the YFV17D yellow fever vaccine. Sample: PBMCs, taken 15 days after the yellow fever booster vaccination. The CDR3 DNA reads TGTGCCAGCAGCTTAGTGGAGGGATTCACAGATACGCAGTATTTT. This gives the protein CASSLVEGFTDTQYF. Full variable domain (outside the CDR3, taken from reference TRBV11-2 and TRBJ2-3): EAGVAQSPRYKIIEKRQSVAFWCNPISGHATLYWYQQILGQGPKLLIQFQNNGVVDDSQLPKDRFSAERLKGVDSTLKIQPAKLEDSAVYLCASSLVEGFTDTQYFGPGTRLTVL.